Shown below are 25 T cell receptor beta chains from a single sample sequenced in a study of blood T cell repertoires in COVID-19. The data were produced by immunoSEQ multiplex PCR, yet TCRdb's version contains in-frame clones alone and is incomplete. This sample has tens of thousands of clones, with about 82% found just once. The specimen sequenced was peripheral blood. The receptors were sampled from a human donor with active COVID-19. The donor label of this sample is uncertain.

This chain connects TRBV6-6 to TRBJ2-1; 9 bases are a match to TRBD1. Losses at the gene ends were 0 bases for V and 4 bases for J; bases not matched to a gene: 1. CDR1 is MNHNY, CDR2 SVGAGI, per germline (reference sequence). The CDR3 runs to 15 residues. The CDR3 coding sequence is TGTGCCAGCAGTTACTCGACAGGGGGATACAATGAGCAGTTCTTC. It translates to CASSYSTGGYNEQFF.

The V gene is TRBV7-2, the J gene TRBJ2-3; 8 positions match TRBD1. Per the germline V gene, CDR1 is SGHTA and CDR2 is FQGNSA. V lost 5 bases and J lost 1; bases outside the gene matches: 5. This CDR3 contains 15 residues. The CDR3 DNA follows: TGTGCCAGCAGCGCCCAGACAGGGGGCACAGATACGCAGTATTTT. Protein product: CASSAQTGGTDTQYF.

The chain is built from TRBV7-8 and TRBJ2-1; 7 nucleotides match TRBD2. The V gene end was trimmed by 1 base and the J gene end by 9 bases; junction bases not matched to a gene: 12. There are 16 residues in the CDR3. CDR1 and CDR2 (germline): SGHVS, FQNEAQ. The chain's CDR3 is CASSLERRGGSGEQFF. Written as DNA, the CDR3 is TGTGCCAGCAGCTTAGAGAGGCGGGGAGGGAGCGGTGAGCAGTTCTTC.

CDR3 sequence: CASSQAWVGSPLHF. CDR3 nucleotides: TGTGCCAGCAGCCAGGCATGGGTTGGGTCACCCCTCCACTTT. The chain employs TRBV11-2 and TRBJ1-6; D not resolved. The CDR3 extends over 14 amino acids. Between the trimmed V and J ends, which lost 5 bases and 10 bases, there was a span of 15 bases. Per germline, CDR1 SGHAT and CDR2 FQNNGV.

This clone was recorded once. Relative to the germline gene, one junction end is altered; a read error may explain this. The V call is TRBV7-7, the J call TRBJ2-3, with D possibly matching TRBD1 (6 bases). This CDR3 is 14 amino acids long. Germline CDR1 reads SSHAT; CDR2 reads FNYEAQ (reference sequence). The CDR3 DNA follows: TGTGCTAGCAGCGCAACAGGGAACACAGATACGCAGTATTTT. It specifies CASSATGNTDTQYF.

The table lists this clone with a few counts. The chain joins TRBV29-1 to TRBJ2-5, with 10 bases identical to TRBD2. Germline CDR1 SQVTM, CDR2 ANQGSEA. J gave up 5 bases and V 5 bases, and 11 bases lay outside the gene matches. The CDR3 loop spans 15 amino acids. The CDR3 protein is CSVPPLAGVGETQYF. The CDR3 DNA follows: TGCAGCGTTCCCCCTCTAGCGGGGGTGGGGGAGACCCAGTACTTC.

The chain recombines TRBV4-3 with TRBJ1-5; TRBD1 matches 10 bases. With V trimmed by 3 bases and J by 2 bases, 7 bases remained unmatched. Germline CDR1 and CDR2: LGHNA and YSLEER. The CDR3 extends over 17 amino acids. CDR3 region: CASSQGYGTGGNQPQHF. CDR3 nucleotide sequence: TGCGCCAGCAGCCAGGGTTACGGGACAGGGGGCAATCAGCCCCAGCATTTT.

V gene TRBV25-1 combines with J gene TRBJ1-2; D is uncertain. The CDR3 runs to 15 residues. V lost 1 base and J lost 6, with 15 bases in between. Germline CDR1 reads MGHDK; CDR2 reads SYGVNS. The CDR3 DNA sequence: TGTGCCAGCAGTGAATCTTCCAGGCGCCAGGATGGCTACACCTTC. Translation: CASSESSRRQDGYTF.

The chain joins TRBV10-1 to TRBJ2-3, with a weak D call TRBD2 (6 bases). The CDR3 sequence is 13 residues long. Germline V lookup: CDR1 WNHNN, CDR2 SYGVQD (reference sequence). The CDR3: CARLAANTDTQYF. CDR3 DNA sequence: TGCGCTAGATTAGCGGCCAACACAGATACGCAGTATTTT.

This chain uses TRBV5-4 with TRBJ2-7, with 9 bases matching TRBD2. This CDR3 contains 16 residues. V was pared by 0 bases and J by 9 bases, with 13 bases of the junction left unmatched. Germline CDR1 reads SGHNT; CDR2 reads YYREEE (reference sequence). The CDR3 is CASSLASPSGVKVQYF. For the CDR3, the DNA is TGTGCCAGCAGCTTGGCATCTCCTAGCGGGGTGAAGGTGCAGTACTTC. Full variable domain (rest looked up from reference TRBV5-4 and TRBJ2-7): ETGVTQSPTHLIKTRGQQVTLRCSSQSGHNTVSWYQQALGQGPQFIFQYYREEENGRGNFPPRFSGLQFPNYSSELNVNALELDDSALYLCASSLASPSGVKVQYFGPGTRLTVT.

J is TRBJ2-7 and V is TRBV7-2; 9 bases align to TRBD1. J gave up 0 bases and V 5 bases, and 14 bases lay outside the gene matches. The CDR3 consists of 18 residues. CDR1 is SGHTA and CDR2 is FQGNSA in the germline V gene. The CDR3 reads CASSLRGTGPLYSYEQYF. DNA for the CDR3: TGTGCCAGCAGCCTAAGGGGGACAGGGCCACTATACTCCTACGAGCAGTACTTC.

The CDR3 DNA follows: TGTGCCAGCACCCACGGGGGGACGGGTTACGAGCAGTACTTC. Translated: CASTHGGTGYEQYF. The chain recombines TRBV5-4 with TRBJ2-7; the match to TRBD2 covers 7 bases. The CDR3 has 14 amino acids. The junction had 10 bases not matched to a gene; V was cut back by 6 bases and J by 4 bases. Germline assignment: CDR1 SGHNT and CDR2 YYREEE (reference sequence).

This sequence joins TRBV5-1 and TRBJ2-1; 9 bases are a match to TRBD1. The V gene end was trimmed by 6 bases and the J gene end by 8 bases; junction bases not matched to a gene: 6. Germline lookup yields CDR1 SGHRS and CDR2 YFSETQ. The CDR3 runs to 13 residues. The CDR3 bases are TGCGCCAGCACCCGGACAGGGGCTGATGAGCAGTTCTTC. Translating gives CASTRTGADEQFF.

The chain uses TRBV7-3 and TRBJ2-1; 9 positions match TRBD1. The J segment lost 9 bases and the V segment lost 5 bases, leaving 8 bases of the junction unmatched. This CDR3 spans 14 amino acids. Germline CDR1 reads SGHTA; CDR2 reads FQGTGA. CDR3 sequence (DNA): TGTGCCAGCAGCCCTCAACAGGGGGCGTTTGAGCAGTTCTTC. Translation gives CASSPQQGAFEQFF. The full variable domain, in which reference TRBV7-3 and TRBJ2-1 provide the parts outside the CDR3, is GAGVSQTPSNKVTEKGKYVELRCDPISGHTALYWYRQSLGQGPEFLIYFQGTGAADDSGLPNDRFFAVRPEGSVSTLKIQRTERGDSAVYLCASSPQQGAFEQFFGPGTRLTVL.

The chain recombines TRBV6-5 with TRBJ2-7; 8 positions match TRBD2. Trimming removed 4 bases from V and 0 bases from J; junction bases left unmatched: 5. The CDR3 loop spans 15 amino acids. CDR1 and CDR2 from the germline V gene are MNHEY and SVGAGI. CDR3 coding DNA: TGTGCCAGCAGTTCTCCCGGGACTAGCTCCTACGAGCAGTACTTC. Its translation is CASSSPGTSSYEQYF.

This chain uses TRBV19 with TRBJ1-1; 12 bases are a match to TRBD1. Germline assignment: CDR1 LNHDA and CDR2 SQIVND (reference sequence). The CDR3 consists of 15 residues. With 5 bases clipped from V and 3 bases from J, the junction kept 4 bases outside the gene matches. The CDR3 bases are TGTGCCAGTAGTGGGACAGGGGGCCGCCACACTGAAGCTTTCTTT. This encodes CASSGTGGRHTEAFF.

This chain uses TRBV9 with TRBJ2-2; 8 bases fit TRBD1. The CDR3 covers 17 residues. Trimming removed 3 bases from V and 2 bases from J; junction bases left unmatched: 9. The germline V gene encodes CDR1 SGDLS and CDR2 YYNGEE. The CDR3 DNA reads TGTGCCAGCAGCGCTCGTACCGGGACAGGAAACACCGGGGAGCTGTTTTTT. It yields the protein CASSARTGTGNTGELFF.

The genes are TRBV5-4 and TRBJ2-1; 8 nucleotides line up with TRBD1. There are 15 residues in the CDR3. Germline CDR1 reads SGHNT; CDR2 reads YYREEE (reference sequence). V lost 4 bases and J lost 3; bases outside the gene matches: 6. The CDR3 region has the DNA TGTGCCAGCAGCCTCCCGGGACAGGTCTACAATGAGCAGTTCTTC. It codes for CASSLPGQVYNEQFF. Complete variable domain (other parts from reference TRBV5-4 and TRBJ2-1): ETGVTQSPTHLIKTRGQQVTLRCSSQSGHNTVSWYQQALGQGPQFIFQYYREEENGRGNFPPRFSGLQFPNYSSELNVNALELDDSALYLCASSLPGQVYNEQFFGPGTRLTVL.

J is TRBJ2-2 and V is TRBV5-1, with 8 bases matching TRBD2. The CDR3 contains 14 residues. Germline trimming cut 1 base from V and 10 bases from J; bases unmatched to any gene: 6. CDR1 and CDR2 from the germline V gene are SGHRS and YFSETQ. Here the CDR3 reads CASSLLAAGEELFF. The CDR3 DNA reads as TGCGCCAGCAGCTTGTTGGCAGCGGGAGAGGAGCTGTTTTTT. The full variable domain, with the rest looked up from reference TRBV5-1 and TRBJ2-2, is KAGVTQTPRYLIKTRGQQVTLSCSPISGHRSVSWYQQTPGQGLQFLFEYFSETQRNKGNFPGRFSGRQFSNSRSEMNVSTLELGDSALYLCASSLLAAGEELFFGEGSRLTVL.

The gene calls are TRBV2 and TRBJ1-2; possible D gene TRBD1, 5 bases. There are 14 residues in the CDR3. Germline loops: CDR1 SNHLY, CDR2 FYNNEI. V gave up 9 bases and J gave up 4 bases, with 18 bases separating them. The CDR3 loop is CARPYSRQGYGYTF. The CDR3 DNA sequence: TGTGCCAGGCCCTACTCGAGGCAGGGCTATGGCTACACCTTC.

The chain is built from TRBV19 and TRBJ1-2, with TRBD1 matching 8 bases. Germline V gene data show CDR1 as LNHDA and CDR2 as SQIVND (reference sequence). This CDR3 spans 16 amino acids. V was pared by 1 base and J by 4 bases, with 8 bases of the junction left unmatched. The CDR3 DNA sequence: TGTGCCAGTAGTATAGTGGTTGCAGGGGGCGGCTATGGCTACACCTTC. Its translation is CASSIVVAGGGYGYTF.

V gene TRBV25-1 combines with J gene TRBJ2-7; D is unclear. The germline V gene encodes CDR1 MGHDK and CDR2 SYGVNS. This CDR3 comprises 12 residues. Deletions cut 1 base from V and 3 bases from J, with 4 bases between. The CDR3 DNA follows: TGTGCCAGCAGTGAATCTCTCTACGAGCAGTACTTC. This translates into CASSESLYEQYF.

Remarks on this clone: The same CDR3 can be traced to other DNA sequences in this sample. V is TRBV3-1 (or the pseudogene TRBV3-2) and J is TRBJ2-5, with 16 bases matching TRBD2. This CDR3 region has 16 residues. Germline lookup yields CDR1 LGHDT and CDR2 YNNKEL (reference sequence). V dropped 4 bases and J dropped 2; count of bases not matched to a gene: 1. The CDR3 loop reads CASSPGLAGGQETQYF. In nucleotides, the CDR3 is TGTGCCAGCAGCCCGGGACTAGCGGGGGGGCAAGAGACCCAGTACTTC.

V usage is TRBV19 and J usage is TRBJ1-2; 9 nucleotides align to TRBD1. Germline CDR1 LNHDA, CDR2 SQIVND (reference sequence). The V gene end was trimmed by 4 bases and the J gene end by 7 bases; junction bases not matched to a gene: 7. The CDR3 totals 14 residues. The DNA for the CDR3 is TGTGCCAGTAGTAGGGACAGGGCCTTGGCTGGCTACACCTTC. Translation gives CASSRDRALAGYTF.

V usage is TRBV6-2 or TRBV6-3 and J usage is TRBJ1-5, with TRBD1 as a possible D gene (6 bases). The germline gives CDR1 MNHEY, CDR2 SVGEGT. CDR3 length: 16 amino acids. Trimming removed 0 bases from V and 7 bases from J, with 16 bases in between. The DNA for the CDR3 is TGTGCCAGCAGTTACTCGAGCGGGACAAGGGCCCAGCCCCAGCATTTT. Protein product: CASSYSSGTRAQPQHF.